Detailed here is one TCR beta chain. This clone's antigen is unknown. Qualities for individual bases were not recorded, and no much larger clone is one base off. Library preparation was by PCR. DNA from cultured CD4+ T cells was subjected to TCR sequencing with the Oncomine TCR Beta short-read assay at the Johns Hopkins FTIC core. The QIAamp micro DNA kit was used to extract genomic DNA from the cultured CD4+ T cells. Oncomine TCR Beta libraries from cultured CD4+ T cells were pooled using unique dual indexes and sequenced on an Illumina iSeq 100. Per the source publication's procedure: Non-productive sequences were removed, and CDR3s that did not start with C, did not end with F or W, or were shorter than 7 amino acids were discarded. Antigen-specific clonotypes were identified using the MANAFEST web application through comparison of peptide-stimulated wells with reference and other culture wells. For a clone to be called positive, the clone needed an FDR below 0.05, an odds ratio above 5, and a productive frequency above 0.1% in at least two of three replicate wells. Cross-reactive clonotypes were defined as significantly expanded in both SARS-CoV-2 spike wells and at least one common cold coronavirus spike condition. Using R version 3.6.1, CDR3 homology was evaluated through Levenshtein distances (stringdist) along with unrooted phylogenetic trees (ape). The raw public reads went through TCRdb reprocessing: fastp at Q25, MiXCR clone calling, in-frame beta chains kept. All rows with the same CDR3 protein become a single entry with the most common DNA and genes. TCRdb's processing, not the study's, gives the V and J calls here. For this sample there are about 5,400 distinct CDR3 sequences; 30% to 35% appear just once. The ten largest account for approximately 26% of the sample.

Its CDR3 holds 17 amino acids, cysteine through phenylalanine. The kept DNA is CDR3 alone, 51 bases in frame from the first base. For this chain, trimming is 1 base at the V end and 3 bases at the J end, and the number of junction bases without a gene match is 8. This record comes from a study of vaccination and CD4 T cells after COVID-19 (dated by TCRdb to 2021 to 2024). Regarding the complete study: In the convalescent cohort there were six males and four females, among whom were two Hispanic individuals, seven Caucasians, two Asians and one multiracial person. The spike-specific CD4+ TCR repertoire was compared before and after mRNA vaccination in over nine COVID-19 convalescent patients and a handful of infection-naive healthy vaccine recipients. Post-vaccine blood samples were taken a median of roughly 72 days after the second vaccine dose, with a range of about 13 to 241 days. Post-COVID blood samples were collected from convalescent patients a median of around 100 days after diagnosis, with a range of roughly 30 to 170 days. At the TCR clonotype level, an earlier paper using these donors assessed memory CD4+ T cell crossreactivity between SARS-CoV-2 and common cold coronavirus spike proteins. Overlapping spike peptide pools from SARS-CoV-2 and from the common cold coronaviruses HCoV-NL63, HCoV-OC43 and HCoV-229E were used as culture stimuli. Each participant got two doses of either the Pfizer-BioNTech BNT162b2 vaccine (n=8) or the Moderna mRNA-1273 vaccine (n=2). In control cultures, a CEFX viral epitope pool was used as positive control, an HIV-1 Nef peptide pool was used as negative control, or no peptide was added. Findings and caveats that apply to the study as a whole: Nearly all vaccine-specific clones in convalescent patients (304 of 307) were mono-reactive for SARS-CoV-2 spike rather than cross-reactive with common cold coronaviruses. In convalescent patients, a median around 90% of post-vaccine SARS-CoV-2-reactive clones were detected only after vaccination, suggesting vaccine-specific priming. Only a relatively small number of convalescent patients were included in the study, and early timepoints following natural infection were not analyzed. An increase in the median number of SARS-CoV-2-reactive clonotypes from approximately 21 after infection to roughly 39 after vaccination was observed, but the change was not found to be significant.

Reading the label with the study, this specimen's treatment or condition is: approximately nine-day PBMC culture with coronavirus spike peptide pools or control peptides (ViraFEST assay). CD4+ T cells from unexposed donors were collected before the COVID-19 pandemic (2011-2018). The study used the ViraFEST assay, which expanded antigen-specific T cells with peptide pools and then identified expanded clonotypes by TCR sequencing. More than 1.5 million PBMCs per well were cultured in IMDM with approximately 5% human AB serum and approximately 9.1 IU/ml IL-2, plus 10 ug/ml peptide pools. On days 3 and 7, half of the culture medium was replaced with fresh IL-2-containing medium. CD4+ T cells were isolated after 10 days of culture through negative selection using the EasySep CD4+ T cell isolation kit. As cell number allowed, CD4+ T cells from unexposed donors were tested for reactivity to SARS-CoV-2 S and N and to four common cold coronavirus spike pools. Ficoll-Paque Plus gradient centrifugation was used to isolate PBMCs from whole blood, and the isolated PBMCs were then either used fresh or cryopreserved at -140C. In general, triplicate wells were set up for every culture condition. The leukapheresis product used for the unexposed donors was purchased from a commercial source.

The sample taken for sequencing was CD4+ T cells from blood, cultured in vitro. This receptor was identified in a human donor in good health. The V and J genes are TRBV12-3 or TRBV12-4 and TRBJ2-7; TRBD1 matches 11 bases in the middle. In nucleotides, the sequence is TGTGCCAGCAGTTTAGTCCGGGACAGGGGGGAAAACTACGAGCAGTACTTC. It translates as CASSLVRDRGENYEQYF.